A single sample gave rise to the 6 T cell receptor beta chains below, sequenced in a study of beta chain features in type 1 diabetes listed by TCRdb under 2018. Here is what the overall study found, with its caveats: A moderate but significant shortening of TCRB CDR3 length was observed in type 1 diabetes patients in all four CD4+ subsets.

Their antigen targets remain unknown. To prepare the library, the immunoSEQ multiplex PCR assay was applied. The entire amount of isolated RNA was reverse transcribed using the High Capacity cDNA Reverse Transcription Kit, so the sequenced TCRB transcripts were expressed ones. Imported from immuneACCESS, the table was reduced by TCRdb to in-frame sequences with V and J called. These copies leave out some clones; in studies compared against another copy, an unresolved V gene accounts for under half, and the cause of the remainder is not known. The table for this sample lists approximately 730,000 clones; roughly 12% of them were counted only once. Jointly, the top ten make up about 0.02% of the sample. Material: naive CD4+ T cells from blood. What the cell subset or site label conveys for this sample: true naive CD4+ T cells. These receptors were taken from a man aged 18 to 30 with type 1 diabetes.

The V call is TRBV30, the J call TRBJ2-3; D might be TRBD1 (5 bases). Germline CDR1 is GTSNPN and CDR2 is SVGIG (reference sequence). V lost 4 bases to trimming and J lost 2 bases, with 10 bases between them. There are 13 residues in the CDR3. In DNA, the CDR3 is TGTGCCTGGAACTGGGGCCACACAGATACGCAGTATTTT. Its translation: CAWNWGHTDTQYF.

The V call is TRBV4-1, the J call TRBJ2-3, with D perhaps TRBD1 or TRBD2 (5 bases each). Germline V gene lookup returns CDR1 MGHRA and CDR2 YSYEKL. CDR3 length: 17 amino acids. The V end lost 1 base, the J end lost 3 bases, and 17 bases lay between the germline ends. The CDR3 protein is CASSQVVAGTPTDTQYF. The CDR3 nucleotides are TGCGCCAGCAGCCAAGTTGTCGCAGGGACCCCAACAGATACGCAGTATTTT.

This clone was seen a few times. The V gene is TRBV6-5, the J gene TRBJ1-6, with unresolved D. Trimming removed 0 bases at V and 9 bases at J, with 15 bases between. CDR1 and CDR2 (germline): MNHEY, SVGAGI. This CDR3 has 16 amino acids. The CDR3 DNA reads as TGTGCCAGCAGTTACTCGGAGCAGACCATGGGTTCACCCCTCCACTTT. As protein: CASSYSEQTMGSPLHF.

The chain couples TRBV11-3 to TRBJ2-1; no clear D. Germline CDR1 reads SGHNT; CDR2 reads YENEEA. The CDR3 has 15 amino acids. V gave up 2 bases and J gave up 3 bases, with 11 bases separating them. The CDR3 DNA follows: TGTGCCAGCAGCTTACCCGGCTACAGCTACAATGAGCAGTTCTTC. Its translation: CASSLPGYSYNEQFF.

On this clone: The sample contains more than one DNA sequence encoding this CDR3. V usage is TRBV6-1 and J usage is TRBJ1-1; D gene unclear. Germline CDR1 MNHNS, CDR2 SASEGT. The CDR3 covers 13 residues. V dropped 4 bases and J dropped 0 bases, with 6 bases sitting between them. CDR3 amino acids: CASSGPMNTEAFF. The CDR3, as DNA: TGTGCCAGCAGTGGGCCCATGAACACTGAAGCTTTCTTT.

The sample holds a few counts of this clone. The chain's CDR3 is CATTTTTGANYGYTF. DNA for the CDR3: TGTGCCACCACCACCACGACAGGAGCTAACTATGGCTACACCTTC. The gene calls are TRBV7-2 and TRBJ1-2; D perhaps matches TRBD1 (6 bases). The germline CDR1 and CDR2 sequences are SGHTA and FQGNSA. Trimming cost V 10 bases and J 0 bases, with 18 bases left between them. This CDR3 spans 15 amino acids.